This TCR beta chain emerged from a study of cytomegalovirus exposure and HLA in healthy donors. Study-level findings and limits: As a later analysis showed, a missense DCLRE1C variant was linked to trimming of TCR beta V- and J-genes. Sequencing had likely introduced a cluster of highly shared sequence variants as an artifact.

As concerns this clone: The antigen is unknown.

The CDR3 extends over 14 amino acids. Germline loops: CDR1 LNHDA, CDR2 SQIVND (reference sequence). V shed 4 bases and J 2 bases; nucleotides not matched to a gene: 4. It was with 60 Vbeta and 13 Jbeta primers that the PCR ran. Assay: immunoSEQ multiplex PCR; the TCRdb copy retains only in-frame clones and omits some. The sample comprises 250,000 to 350,000 clones, roughly 89% of which are singletons, and roughly 4% rests with the top ten. This sequence originates from a man between 40 and 49 years old in good health and CMV-seropositive. The chain uses TRBV19 and TRBJ2-7, with 8 bases that match TRBD2. Sample: PBMCs. The CDR3 region is CASSNGRVPYEQYF. In nucleotides, the CDR3 is TGTGCCAGTAGTAACGGGAGGGTCCCCTACGAGCAGTACTTC.